The text below deals with one TCR beta chain. This record belongs to a study of blood T cell repertoires in COVID-19. Whole-study context: COVID-19 samples, acute and convalescent, were from the United States, Italy and Spain.

Cohorts were assigned according to the clinical history that participants reported. A case of COVID-19 had been met by exposed participants within 2 weeks before study entry. The method was immunoSEQ multiplex PCR; TCRdb's version includes in-frame clones alone and lacks a portion of them. There are about 150,000 clones in the sample; less than 90% occur only once, and 5.8% lies in the top ten. Input material: PBMCs or T cells enriched from blood (not recorded which). The origin of this receptor is a woman aged 45-60 years who had been exposed to COVID-19.

This chain's CDR3 is CASSTLQRGYTF. Written as DNA, the CDR3 is TGTGCCAGCAGTACTCTACAGCGGGGCTACACCTTC. The chain is built from TRBV6-5 and TRBJ1-2; D gene uncertain. CDR3 length equals 12 residues. Trimming took off 5 bases at V and 8 bases at J, with 12 bases between the two ends. Germline-derived CDR1 and CDR2 are MNHEY and SVGAGI.